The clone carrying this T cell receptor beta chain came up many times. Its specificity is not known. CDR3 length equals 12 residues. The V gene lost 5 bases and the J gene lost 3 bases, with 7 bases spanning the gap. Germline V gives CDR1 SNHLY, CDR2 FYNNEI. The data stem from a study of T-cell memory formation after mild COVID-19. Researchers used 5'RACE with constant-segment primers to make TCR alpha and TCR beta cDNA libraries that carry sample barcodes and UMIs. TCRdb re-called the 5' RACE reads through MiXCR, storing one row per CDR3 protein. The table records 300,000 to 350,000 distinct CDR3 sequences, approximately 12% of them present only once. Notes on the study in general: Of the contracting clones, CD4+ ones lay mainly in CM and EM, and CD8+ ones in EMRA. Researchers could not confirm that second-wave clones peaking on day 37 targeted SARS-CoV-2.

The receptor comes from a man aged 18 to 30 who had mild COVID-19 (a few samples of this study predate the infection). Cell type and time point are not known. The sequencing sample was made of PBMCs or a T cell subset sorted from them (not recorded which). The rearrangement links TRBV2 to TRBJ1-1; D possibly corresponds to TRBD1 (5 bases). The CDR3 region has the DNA TGTGCCAGCAGTCGCAGGGACACTGAAGCTTTCTTT. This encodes CASSRRDTEAFF.